This T cell receptor beta chain stems from a study of blood T cell repertoires in COVID-19. Study summary: Sites across the United States, Italy and Spain contributed samples from acute and convalescent COVID-19. Sources were T cells, B-cell-depleted T cells, or PBMCs; the material itself was cDNA or gDNA.

Methods used by the authors: Amplification of reference gene primers provided the estimated nucleated cell counts. Measured with immunoSEQ multiplex PCR; TCRdb has only the in-frame clones, and not every one. D and trimming come from the DNA, and the V and J calls and clone size come from that table. This table has around 33,000 clones, more than 70% appearing once. In its sample, this clone was seen once. V gave up 6 bases and J gave up 2 bases; unmatched junction bases: 8. The CDR3 consists of 15 residues. Germline CDR1 and CDR2: ENHRY and SYGVKD. Sample: peripheral blood. This clonotype was sampled from a human donor in a cohort sampled during active COVID-19. The chain recombines TRBV10-3 with TRBJ2-3; TRBD1 agrees at 7 bases. The CDR3 here is CAISSTGSTTDTQYF. The CDR3 DNA sequence: TGTGCCATCAGCTCGACAGGGTCGACCACAGATACGCAGTATTTT.